This T cell receptor beta chain is from a study of T cell repertoires in cytomegalovirus infection. One entry per CDR3 protein, called by TCRdb with MiXCR from the reads. Of roughly 730,000 distinct CDR3 sequences listed, around a third were seen once; the top ten hold 15% to 20%. Germline CDR1 reads LNHDA; CDR2 reads SQIVND (reference sequence). The V end lost 1 base, the J end lost 0 bases, and 6 bases lay between the germline ends. This CDR3 spans 14 amino acids. Regarding this clonotype: Its antigen remains unidentified.

The material was cultured PBMCs, obtained from culture after CMV antigen stimulation. The rearrangement uses TRBV19 and TRBJ2-5; unclear D gene. The sequence was obtained from a human donor in good health (CMV status not recorded). Some clones in this sample may be carry-over from other donors' samples. CDR3 sequence reads: CASSIAAHQETQYF. DNA for the CDR3: TGTGCCAGTAGTATAGCTGCGCACCAAGAGACCCAGTACTTC.